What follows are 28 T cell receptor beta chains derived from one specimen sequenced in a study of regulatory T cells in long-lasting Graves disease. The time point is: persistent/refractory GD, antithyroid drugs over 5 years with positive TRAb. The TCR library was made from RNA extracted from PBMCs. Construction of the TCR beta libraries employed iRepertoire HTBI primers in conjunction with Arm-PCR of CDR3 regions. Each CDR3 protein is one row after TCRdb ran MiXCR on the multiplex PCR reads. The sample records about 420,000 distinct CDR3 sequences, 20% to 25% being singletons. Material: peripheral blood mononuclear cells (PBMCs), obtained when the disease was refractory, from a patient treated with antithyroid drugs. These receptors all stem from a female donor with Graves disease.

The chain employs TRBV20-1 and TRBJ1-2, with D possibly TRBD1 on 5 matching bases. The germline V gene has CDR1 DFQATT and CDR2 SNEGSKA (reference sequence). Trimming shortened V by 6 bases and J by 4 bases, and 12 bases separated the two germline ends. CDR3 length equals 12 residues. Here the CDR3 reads CSAIDRIYGYTF. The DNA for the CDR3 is TGCAGTGCGATCGACAGAATCTATGGCTACACCTTC.

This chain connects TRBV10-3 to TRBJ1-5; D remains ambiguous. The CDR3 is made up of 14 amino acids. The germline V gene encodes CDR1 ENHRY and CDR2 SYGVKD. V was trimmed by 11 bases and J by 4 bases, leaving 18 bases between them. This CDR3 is CAASDGGPNQPQHF. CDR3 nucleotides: TGTGCCGCTTCGGACGGAGGGCCAAATCAGCCCCAGCATTTT.

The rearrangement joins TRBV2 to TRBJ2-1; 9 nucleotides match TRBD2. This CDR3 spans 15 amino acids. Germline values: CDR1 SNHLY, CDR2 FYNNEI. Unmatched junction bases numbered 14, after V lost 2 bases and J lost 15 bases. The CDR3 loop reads CASSELASGKAMGFF. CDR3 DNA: TGTGCCAGCAGTGAACTGGCTAGCGGGAAGGCTATGGGGTTCTTC.

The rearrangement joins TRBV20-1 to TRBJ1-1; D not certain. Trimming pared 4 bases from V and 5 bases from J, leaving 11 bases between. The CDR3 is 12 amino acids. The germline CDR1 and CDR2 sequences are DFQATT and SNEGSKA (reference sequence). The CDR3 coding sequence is TGCAGTGCTATGGGCCGATCGACTGAAGCTTTCTTT. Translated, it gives CSAMGRSTEAFF.

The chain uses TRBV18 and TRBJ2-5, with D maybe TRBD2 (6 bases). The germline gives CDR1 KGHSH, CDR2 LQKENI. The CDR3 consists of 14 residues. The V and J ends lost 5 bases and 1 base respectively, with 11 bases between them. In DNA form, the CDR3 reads TGTGCCAGCTCAACACTAGCCAGCCAAGAGACCCAGTACTTC. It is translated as CASSTLASQETQYF.

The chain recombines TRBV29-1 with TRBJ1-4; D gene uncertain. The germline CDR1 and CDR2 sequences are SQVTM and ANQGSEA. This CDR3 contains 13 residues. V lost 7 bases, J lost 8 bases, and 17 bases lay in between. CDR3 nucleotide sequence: TGCAGCGCCGAGGTCGTGGATGACGAAAAACTGTTTTTT. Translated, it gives CSAEVVDDEKLFF.

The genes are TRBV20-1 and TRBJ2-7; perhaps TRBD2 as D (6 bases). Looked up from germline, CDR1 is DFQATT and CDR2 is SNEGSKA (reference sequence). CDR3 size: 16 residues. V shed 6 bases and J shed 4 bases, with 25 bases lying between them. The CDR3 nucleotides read TGCAGTGCCTCTGGAGGGAGTAGCGGTGCGGATTACGAGCAGTACTTC. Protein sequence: CSASGGSSGADYEQYF.

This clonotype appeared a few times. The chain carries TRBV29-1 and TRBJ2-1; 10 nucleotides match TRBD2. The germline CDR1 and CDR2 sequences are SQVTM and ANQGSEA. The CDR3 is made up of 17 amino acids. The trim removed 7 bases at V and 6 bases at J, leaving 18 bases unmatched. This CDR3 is CSAERTSGPRSGNEQFF. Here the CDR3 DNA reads TGCAGCGCCGAACGGACTAGCGGCCCCCGGAGCGGCAATGAGCAGTTCTTC.

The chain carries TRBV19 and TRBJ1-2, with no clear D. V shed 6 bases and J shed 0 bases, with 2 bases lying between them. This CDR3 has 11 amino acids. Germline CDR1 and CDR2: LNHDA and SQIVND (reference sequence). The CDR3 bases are TGTGCCAGTAGAACTAACTATGGCTACACCTTC. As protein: CASRTNYGYTF.

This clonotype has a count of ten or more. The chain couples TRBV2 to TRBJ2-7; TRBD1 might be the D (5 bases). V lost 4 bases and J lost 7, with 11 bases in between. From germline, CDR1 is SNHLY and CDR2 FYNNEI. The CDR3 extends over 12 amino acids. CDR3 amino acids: CASSGAGREQYF. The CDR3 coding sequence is TGTGCCAGCAGTGGGGCAGGGCGTGAGCAGTACTTC. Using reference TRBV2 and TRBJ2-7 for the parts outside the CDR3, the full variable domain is EPEVTQTPSHQVTQMGQEVILRCVPISNHLYFYWYRQILGQKVEFLVSFYNNEISEKSEIFDDQFSVERPDGSNFTLKIRSTKLEDSAMYFCASSGAGREQYFGPGTRLTVT.

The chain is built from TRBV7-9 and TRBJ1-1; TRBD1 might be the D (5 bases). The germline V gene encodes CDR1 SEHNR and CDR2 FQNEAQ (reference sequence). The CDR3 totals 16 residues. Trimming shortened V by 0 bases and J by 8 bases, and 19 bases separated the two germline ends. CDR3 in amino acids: CASSLAFQGAAMEAFF. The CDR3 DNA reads TGTGCCAGCAGCTTAGCGTTTCAAGGGGCGGCGATGGAAGCTTTCTTT. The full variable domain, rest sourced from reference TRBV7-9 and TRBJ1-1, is DTGVSQNPRHKITKRGQNVTFRCDPISEHNRLYWYRQTLGQGPEFLTYFQNEAQLEKSRLLSDRFSAERPKGSFSTLEIQRTEQGDSAMYLCASSLAFQGAAMEAFFGQGTRLTVV.

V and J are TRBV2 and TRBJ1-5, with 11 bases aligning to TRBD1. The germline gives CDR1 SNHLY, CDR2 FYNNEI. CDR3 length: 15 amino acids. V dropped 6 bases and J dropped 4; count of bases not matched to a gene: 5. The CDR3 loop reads CASSAGTGGNQPQHF. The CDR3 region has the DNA TGTGCCAGCAGCGCCGGGACAGGGGGAAATCAGCCCCAGCATTTT.

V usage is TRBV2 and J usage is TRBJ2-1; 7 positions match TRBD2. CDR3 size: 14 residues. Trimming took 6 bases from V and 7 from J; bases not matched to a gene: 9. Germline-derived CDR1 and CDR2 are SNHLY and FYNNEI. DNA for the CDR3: TGTGCCAGCAGGGTGGAGCGGGATTATAATGAGCAGTTCTTC. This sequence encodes CASRVERDYNEQFF. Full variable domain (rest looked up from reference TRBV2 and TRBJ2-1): EPEVTQTPSHQVTQMGQEVILRCVPISNHLYFYWYRQILGQKVEFLVSFYNNEISEKSEIFDDQFSVERPDGSNFTLKIRSTKLEDSAMYFCASRVERDYNEQFFGPGTRLTVL.

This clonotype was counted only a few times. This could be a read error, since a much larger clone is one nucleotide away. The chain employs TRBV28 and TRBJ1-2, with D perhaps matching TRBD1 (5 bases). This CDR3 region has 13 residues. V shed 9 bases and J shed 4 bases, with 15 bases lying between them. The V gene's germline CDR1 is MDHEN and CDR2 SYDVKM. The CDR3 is CASLLTESYGYTF. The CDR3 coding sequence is TGTGCCAGTCTGCTGACAGAAAGCTATGGCTACACCTTC.

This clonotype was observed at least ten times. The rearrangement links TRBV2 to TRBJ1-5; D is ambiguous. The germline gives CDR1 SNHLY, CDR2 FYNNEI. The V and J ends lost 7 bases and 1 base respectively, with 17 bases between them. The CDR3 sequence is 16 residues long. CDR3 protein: CASTPREGRSNQPQHF. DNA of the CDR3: TGTGCCAGCACCCCCCGGGAGGGTCGGAGCAATCAGCCCCAGCATTTT. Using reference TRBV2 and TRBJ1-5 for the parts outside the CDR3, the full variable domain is EPEVTQTPSHQVTQMGQEVILRCVPISNHLYFYWYRQILGQKVEFLVSFYNNEISEKSEIFDDQFSVERPDGSNFTLKIRSTKLEDSAMYFCASTPREGRSNQPQHFGDGTRLSIL.

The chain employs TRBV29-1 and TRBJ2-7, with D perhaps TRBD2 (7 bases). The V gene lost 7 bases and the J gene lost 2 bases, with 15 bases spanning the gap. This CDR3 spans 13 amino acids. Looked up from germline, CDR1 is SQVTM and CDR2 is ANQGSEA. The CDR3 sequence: CSAEGGGPYEQYF. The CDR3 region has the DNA TGCAGCGCTGAGGGGGGGGGTCCCTACGAGCAGTACTTC.

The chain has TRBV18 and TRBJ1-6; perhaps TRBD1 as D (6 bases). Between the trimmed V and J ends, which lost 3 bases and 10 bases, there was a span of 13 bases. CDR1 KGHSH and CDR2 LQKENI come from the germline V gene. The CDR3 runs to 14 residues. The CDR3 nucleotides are TGTGCCAGCTCACCTTCAGGGGAGCACTCACCCCTCCACTTT. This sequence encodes CASSPSGEHSPLHF.

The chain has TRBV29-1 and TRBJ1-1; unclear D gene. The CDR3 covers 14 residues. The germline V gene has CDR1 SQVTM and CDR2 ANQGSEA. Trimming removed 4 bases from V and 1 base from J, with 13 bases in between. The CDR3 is CSVVQRQANTEAFF. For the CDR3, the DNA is TGCAGCGTTGTACAGCGCCAGGCGAACACTGAAGCTTTCTTT.

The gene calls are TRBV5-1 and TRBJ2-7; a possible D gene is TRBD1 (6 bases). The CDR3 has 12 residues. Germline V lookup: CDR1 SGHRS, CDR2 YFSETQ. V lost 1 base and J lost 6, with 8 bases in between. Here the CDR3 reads CASSLSGVEQYF. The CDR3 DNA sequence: TGCGCCAGCAGCTTGTCAGGGGTCGAGCAGTACTTC. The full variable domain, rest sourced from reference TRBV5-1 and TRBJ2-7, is KAGVTQTPRYLIKTRGQQVTLSCSPISGHRSVSWYQQTPGQGLQFLFEYFSETQRNKGNFPGRFSGRQFSNSRSEMNVSTLELGDSALYLCASSLSGVEQYFGPGTRLTVT.

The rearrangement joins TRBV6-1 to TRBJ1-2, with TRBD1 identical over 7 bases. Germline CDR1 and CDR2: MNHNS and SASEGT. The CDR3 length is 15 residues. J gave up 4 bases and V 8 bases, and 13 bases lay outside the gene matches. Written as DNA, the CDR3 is TGTGCCAGCCGGAGGGACAGACTAACTTCCTATGGCTACACCTTC. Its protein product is CASRRDRLTSYGYTF.

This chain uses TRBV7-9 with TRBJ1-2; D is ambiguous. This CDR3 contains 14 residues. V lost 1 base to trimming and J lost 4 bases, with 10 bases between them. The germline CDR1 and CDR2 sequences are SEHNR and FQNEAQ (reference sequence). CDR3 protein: CASSLELGFYGYTF. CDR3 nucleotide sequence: TGTGCCAGCAGCTTAGAGCTGGGATTCTATGGCTACACCTTC.

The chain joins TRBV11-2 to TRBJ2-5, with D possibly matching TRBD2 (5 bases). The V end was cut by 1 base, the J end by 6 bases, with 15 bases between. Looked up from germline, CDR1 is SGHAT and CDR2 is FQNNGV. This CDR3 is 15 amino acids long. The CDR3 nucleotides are TGTGCCAGCAGCTTAGGAGGGCTCCAAAGGAAGACCCAGTACTTC. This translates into CASSLGGLQRKTQYF.

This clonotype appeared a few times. CDR3 coding DNA: TGTGCCAGCAGTGAATCGGTGACTAGCGTCGAGCAGTACTTC. Translating it yields CASSESVTSVEQYF. The chain uses TRBV25-1 and TRBJ2-7, with TRBD2 matching 8 bases. Losses at the gene ends were 1 base for V and 6 bases for J; bases not matched to a gene: 5. The CDR3 extends over 14 amino acids. Germline CDR1 and CDR2: MGHDK and SYGVNS.

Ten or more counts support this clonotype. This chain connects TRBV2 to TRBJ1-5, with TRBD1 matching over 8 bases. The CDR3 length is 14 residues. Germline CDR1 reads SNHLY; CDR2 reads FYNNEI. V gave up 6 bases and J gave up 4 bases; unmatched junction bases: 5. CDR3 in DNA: TGTGCCAGCAGGAGCGACAGGGGAAATCAGCCCCAGCATTTT. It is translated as CASRSDRGNQPQHF.

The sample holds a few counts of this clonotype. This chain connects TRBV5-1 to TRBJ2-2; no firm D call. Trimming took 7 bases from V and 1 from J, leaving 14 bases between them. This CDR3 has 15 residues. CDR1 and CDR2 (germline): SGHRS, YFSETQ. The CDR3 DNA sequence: TGCGCCAGCGGATCTAGGCTGCAGAACACCGGGGAGCTGTTTTTT. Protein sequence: CASGSRLQNTGELFF.

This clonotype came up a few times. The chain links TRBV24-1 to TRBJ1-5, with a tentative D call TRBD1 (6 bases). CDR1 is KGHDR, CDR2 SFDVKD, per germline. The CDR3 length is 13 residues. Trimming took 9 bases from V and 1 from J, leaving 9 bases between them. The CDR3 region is CATRGQSNQPQHF. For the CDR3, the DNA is TGTGCCACCCGTGGACAGAGCAATCAGCCCCAGCATTTT.

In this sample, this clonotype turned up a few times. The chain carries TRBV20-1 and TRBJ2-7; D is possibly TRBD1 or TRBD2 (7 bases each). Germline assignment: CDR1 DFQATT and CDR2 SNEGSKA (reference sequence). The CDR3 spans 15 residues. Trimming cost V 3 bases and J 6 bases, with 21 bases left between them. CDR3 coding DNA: TGCAGTGCTAGGGGTTCTGGGGCAGGGGGGGGCGAGCAGTACTTC. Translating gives CSARGSGAGGGEQYF.

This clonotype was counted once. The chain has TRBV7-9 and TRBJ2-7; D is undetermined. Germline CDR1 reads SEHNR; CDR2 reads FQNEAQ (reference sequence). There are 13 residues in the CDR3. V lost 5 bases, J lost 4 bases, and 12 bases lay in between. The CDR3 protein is CASSPPPLYEQYF. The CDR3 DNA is TGTGCCAGCAGCCCCCCACCACTTTACGAGCAGTACTTC. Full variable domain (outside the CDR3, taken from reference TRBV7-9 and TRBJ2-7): DTGVSQNPRHKITKRGQNVTFRCDPISEHNRLYWYRQTLGQGPEFLTYFQNEAQLEKSRLLSDRFSAERPKGSFSTLEIQRTEQGDSAMYLCASSPPPLYEQYFGPGTRLTVT.